This T cell receptor beta chain emerged from a study of T-cell reconstitution after alpha-beta-depleted transplantation in children. Study-wide results and caveats: The study traced high day-60 TCRbeta diversity in some patients to surviving recipient T cells and thymic progenitors. By about two months after transplant, alpha-beta T cells reportedly arose from several hundred graft clones that had expanded. A year had passed since transplant, and T-cell counts and diversity by then came mostly from newly produced T cells.

Library preparation (for TCRbeta) was performed with unique molecular identifiers. One entry per CDR3 protein, called by TCRdb with MiXCR from the PCR reads. The sample contains approximately 1,000,000 distinct CDR3 sequences, roughly 29% of which appear only once. This clonotype has only a few counts. Its antigen is unidentified. The CDR3 spans 13 residues. V was trimmed by 0 bases and J by 10 bases, leaving 11 bases between them. CDR1 SGDLS and CDR2 YYNGEE come from the germline V gene. The material was PBMCs, mostly from graft donor cells, obtained 360 days after TCRalphabeta/CD19-depleted stem cell transplant. The chain has TRBV9 and TRBJ2-1; D gene uncertain. This receptor was identified in a boy younger than two who had a stem cell transplant for SCID, so the T cells may come from the graft donor. As DNA, the CDR3 is TGTGCCAGCAGCGTAGATTACTTGGGGGAGCAGTTCTTC. This encodes CASSVDYLGEQFF.